This is a list of T cell receptor beta chains from one sample in a study of spatial heterogeneity in lung cancer. A single record per CDR3 protein comes from TCRdb applying MiXCR to the 5' RACE reads. The sample lists 40,000 to 55,000 distinct CDR3 sequences; around 7% were seen once. Sequences were derived from PBMCs, sampled at surgery. These receptors were obtained from a female donor with early-stage non-small cell lung cancer. CDR3s include the opening cysteine and the closing phenylalanine or tryptophan. D genes are given only for firm matches. Clone size is not always given. Where it is, it says once, few, many or a class for expanded clones.

clone_size: many
j_call: TRBJ2-7
v_call: TRBV6-2/TRBV6-3
d_call: .
cdr3_aa: CASSYAKGTAYEQYF
cdr3_nt: TGTGCCAGCAGTTACGCGAAGGGGACCGCCTACGAGCAGTACTTC

clone_size: few
j_call: TRBJ2-1
v_call: TRBV18
d_call: TRBD2
cdr3_aa: CASSPPSGRVYNEQFF
cdr3_nt: TGTGCCAGCTCACCACCTAGCGGGAGGGTCTACAATGAGCAGTTCTTC

clone_size: .
j_call: TRBJ2-2
v_call: TRBV7-3
d_call: TRBD1
cdr3_aa: CASSPPGQGSDGELFF
cdr3_nt: TGTGCCAGCAGCCCTCCGGGACAGGGGTCTGACGGGGAGCTGTTTTTT

clone_size: few
j_call: TRBJ2-7
v_call: TRBV9
d_call: .
cdr3_aa: CASSPTGGNGQYF
cdr3_nt: TGTGCCAGCAGCCCCACCGGGGGAAACGGGCAGTACTTC

clone_size: many
j_call: TRBJ2-1
v_call: TRBV6-2/TRBV6-3
d_call: TRBD2
cdr3_aa: CASSPTSGVNEQFF
cdr3_nt: TGTGCCAGCAGCCCGACTAGCGGGGTCAATGAGCAGTTCTTC

clone_size: many
j_call: TRBJ2-5
v_call: TRBV28
d_call: TRBD2
cdr3_aa: CATRGSGGAPETQYF
cdr3_nt: TGTGCCACCCGAGGGAGCGGGGGGGCCCCAGAGACCCAGTACTTC

clone_size: many
j_call: TRBJ2-7
v_call: TRBV20-1
d_call: TRBD2
cdr3_aa: CSASIAGVREQYF
cdr3_nt: TGCAGTGCTAGCATAGCGGGGGTTAGGGAGCAGTACTTC

clone_size: many
j_call: TRBJ1-1
v_call: TRBV6-5
d_call: .
cdr3_aa: CASSLRLNTEAFF
cdr3_nt: TGTGCCAGCAGTTTGAGGCTTAACACTGAAGCTTTCTTT

clone_size: many
j_call: TRBJ2-5
v_call: TRBV4-1
d_call: .
cdr3_aa: CASSPQGWETQYF
cdr3_nt: TGCGCCAGCAGCCCCCAGGGGTGGGAGACCCAGTACTTC

clone_size: .
j_call: TRBJ2-5
v_call: TRBV6-5
d_call: TRBD2
cdr3_aa: CASSYLPLAGQETQYF
cdr3_nt: TGTGCCAGCAGTTACTTACCTCTAGCGGGGCAAGAGACCCAGTACTTC

clone_size: .
j_call: TRBJ2-7
v_call: TRBV20-1
d_call: .
cdr3_aa: CSARGTFGADEQYF
cdr3_nt: TGCAGTGCTAGGGGGACGTTTGGGGCTGACGAGCAGTACTTC

clone_size: few
j_call: TRBJ2-3
v_call: TRBV28
d_call: .
cdr3_aa: CASSWTWASSTDTQYF
cdr3_nt: TGTGCCAGCAGTTGGACGTGGGCCTCTAGCACAGATACGCAGTATTTT

clone_size: many
j_call: TRBJ1-1
v_call: TRBV3-1
d_call: .
cdr3_aa: CASSQAGTVFAFF
cdr3_nt: TGTGCCAGCAGCCAAGCAGGGACTGTCTTCGCTTTCTTT

clone_size: many
j_call: TRBJ2-7
v_call: TRBV7-9
d_call: .
cdr3_aa: CASSLGHGGEYEQYF
cdr3_nt: TGTGCCAGCAGCTTGGGCCACGGAGGAGAATACGAGCAGTACTTC

clone_size: many
j_call: TRBJ1-2
v_call: TRBV7-2
d_call: TRBD1
cdr3_aa: CASSTTGTVYGYTF
cdr3_nt: TGTGCCAGCAGCACTACCGGGACAGTCTATGGCTATACCTTC

clone_size: few
j_call: TRBJ1-4
v_call: TRBV5-1
d_call: TRBD1
cdr3_aa: CASRLGQGPNEKLFF
cdr3_nt: TGCGCCAGCAGACTTGGACAGGGTCCTAATGAAAAACTGTTTTTT

clone_size: .
j_call: TRBJ1-4
v_call: TRBV6-5
d_call: .
cdr3_aa: CASSYSKGGVEKLFF
cdr3_nt: TGTGCCAGCAGTTACTCGAAGGGTGGGGTAGAAAAACTGTTTTTT

clone_size: many
j_call: TRBJ2-3
v_call: TRBV7-9
d_call: .
cdr3_aa: CASSSHVGFTDTQYF
cdr3_nt: TGTGCCAGCAGCTCCCACGTCGGCTTCACAGATACGCAGTATTTT

clone_size: few
j_call: TRBJ1-1
v_call: TRBV2
d_call: .
cdr3_aa: CASKNAPQGSAFF
cdr3_nt: TGTGCCAGCAAAAATGCTCCCCAGGGGTCGGCTTTCTTT

clone_size: .
j_call: TRBJ1-1
v_call: TRBV7-2
d_call: .
cdr3_aa: CASSLLVGREAFF
cdr3_nt: TGTGCCAGCAGCTTACTGGTGGGCAGGGAAGCTTTCTTT

clone_size: many
j_call: TRBJ1-1
v_call: TRBV12-3/TRBV12-4
d_call: .
cdr3_aa: CASSFVVWGSEAFF
cdr3_nt: TGTGCCAGCAGCTTCGTGGTTTGGGGCAGTGAAGCTTTCTTT

clone_size: many
j_call: TRBJ2-3
v_call: TRBV12-3/TRBV12-4
d_call: .
cdr3_aa: CASSPAVALDTQYF
cdr3_nt: TGTGCCAGCAGTCCAGCGGTGGCATTGGATACGCAGTATTTT

clone_size: few
j_call: TRBJ2-5
v_call: TRBV5-1
d_call: .
cdr3_aa: CASSLAAGTQETQYF
cdr3_nt: TGCGCCAGCAGCTTGGCGGCGGGGACGCAAGAGACCCAGTACTTC

clone_size: .
j_call: TRBJ2-3
v_call: TRBV29-1
d_call: TRBD1
cdr3_aa: CSVGVTGPLDTQYF
cdr3_nt: TGCAGCGTTGGAGTGACAGGGCCCTTAGATACGCAGTATTTT

clone_size: .
j_call: TRBJ1-4
v_call: TRBV6-5
d_call: .
cdr3_aa: CASSRKQRNEKLFF
cdr3_nt: TGTGCCAGTTCCCGGAAACAGAGGAATGAAAAACTGTTTTTT

clone_size: many
j_call: TRBJ1-2
v_call: TRBV5-1
d_call: TRBD1
cdr3_aa: CASSLGGPTGGYTF
cdr3_nt: TGCGCCAGCAGCTTAGGGGGCCCAACGGGAGGCTACACCTTC

clone_size: many
j_call: TRBJ2-1
v_call: TRBV12-3/TRBV12-4
d_call: TRBD1
cdr3_aa: CASSSTGGRSYNEQFF
cdr3_nt: TGTGCCAGCAGTTCCACAGGGGGCAGGTCCTACAATGAGCAGTTCTTC

clone_size: few
j_call: TRBJ2-7
v_call: TRBV11-2
d_call: TRBD2
cdr3_aa: CASSLVRTSDEQYF
cdr3_nt: TGTGCCAGCAGCTTAGTTCGGACTAGTGACGAGCAGTACTTC

clone_size: many
j_call: TRBJ2-6
v_call: TRBV11-1
d_call: .
cdr3_aa: CASSAPGRRISGANVLTF
cdr3_nt: TGTGCCAGCAGCGCCCCGGGACGGCGAATCTCTGGGGCCAACGTCCTGACTTTC

clone_size: many
j_call: TRBJ1-3
v_call: TRBV5-1
d_call: .
cdr3_aa: CASSLGTAGNTIYF
cdr3_nt: TGCGCCAGCAGCTTGGGGACAGCCGGAAACACCATATATTTT

clone_size: few
j_call: TRBJ1-2
v_call: TRBV11-2
d_call: TRBD1
cdr3_aa: CASSWDRDYGYTF
cdr3_nt: TGTGCCAGCAGCTGGGACAGGGACTATGGCTACACCTTC

clone_size: few
j_call: TRBJ1-4
v_call: TRBV4-3
d_call: .
cdr3_aa: CASSQDPGIATNEKLFF
cdr3_nt: TGCGCCAGCAGCCAAGATCCAGGGATTGCAACTAATGAAAAACTGTTTTTT

clone_size: many
j_call: TRBJ1-2
v_call: TRBV11-2
d_call: TRBD1
cdr3_aa: CASSPWTGNGYTF
cdr3_nt: TGTGCCAGCAGCCCTTGGACAGGAAATGGCTACACCTTC

clone_size: few
j_call: TRBJ2-4
v_call: TRBV29-1
d_call: TRBD2
cdr3_aa: CSGLAGENIQYF
cdr3_nt: TGCAGCGGGTTAGCGGGGGAAAACATTCAGTACTTC

clone_size: .
j_call: TRBJ2-4
v_call: TRBV20-1
d_call: .
cdr3_aa: CSVPGWGAKNIQYF
cdr3_nt: TGCAGTGTCCCGGGCTGGGGAGCCAAAAACATTCAGTACTTC

clone_size: few
j_call: TRBJ2-2
v_call: TRBV5-5
d_call: TRBD1
cdr3_aa: CASRTGTGNTGELFF
cdr3_nt: TGTGCCAGCAGAACCGGGACAGGGAACACCGGGGAGCTGTTTTTT

clone_size: many
j_call: TRBJ1-5
v_call: TRBV29-1
d_call: TRBD1
cdr3_aa: CSAFRGFRQPQHF
cdr3_nt: TGCAGCGCCTTCAGGGGGTTCCGTCAGCCCCAGCATTTT

clone_size: few
j_call: TRBJ2-7
v_call: TRBV20-1
d_call: .
cdr3_aa: CSASGQGRSYEQYF
cdr3_nt: TGCAGTGCTAGTGGGCAGGGTCGGAGCTACGAGCAGTACTTC

clone_size: .
j_call: TRBJ2-3
v_call: TRBV23-1
d_call: TRBD1
cdr3_aa: CASSQPDRGPADTQYF
cdr3_nt: TGCGCCAGCAGTCAACCTGACAGGGGCCCGGCAGATACGCAGTATTTT

clone_size: many
j_call: TRBJ1-5
v_call: TRBV20-1
d_call: .
cdr3_aa: CSAKVFAGAYQPQHF
cdr3_nt: TGCAGTGCTAAGGTATTCGCCGGGGCCTATCAGCCCCAGCATTTT

clone_size: many
j_call: TRBJ1-1
v_call: TRBV7-2
d_call: .
cdr3_aa: CASSFQGLTEAFF
cdr3_nt: TGTGCCAGCAGCTTTCAGGGCCTGACTGAAGCTTTCTTT

clone_size: many
j_call: TRBJ2-2
v_call: TRBV15
d_call: .
cdr3_aa: CATSSGGWTGELFF
cdr3_nt: TGTGCCACCAGCAGCGGGGGCTGGACCGGGGAGCTGTTTTTT

clone_size: few
j_call: TRBJ2-2
v_call: TRBV19
d_call: .
cdr3_aa: CASRAGTAPTGELFF
cdr3_nt: TGTGCCAGTAGAGCCGGGACTGCGCCAACCGGGGAGCTGTTTTTT

clone_size: many
j_call: TRBJ2-7
v_call: TRBV28
d_call: .
cdr3_aa: CASSLDGSSYEQYF
cdr3_nt: TGTGCCAGCAGCCTAGACGGGAGCTCCTACGAGCAGTACTTC

clone_size: .
j_call: TRBJ2-5
v_call: TRBV5-6
d_call: .
cdr3_aa: CASSSVAGYQETQYF
cdr3_nt: TGTGCCAGCAGCTCCGTTGCAGGTTACCAAGAGACCCAGTACTTC

clone_size: many
j_call: TRBJ2-2
v_call: TRBV7-8
d_call: TRBD1
cdr3_aa: CASSTRRGQGTGELFF
cdr3_nt: TGTGCCAGCAGCACCAGAAGGGGGCAAGGCACCGGGGAGCTGTTTTTT

clone_size: many
j_call: TRBJ2-3
v_call: TRBV7-8
d_call: .
cdr3_aa: CASSLGLGSPDTQYF
cdr3_nt: TGTGCCAGCAGCTTAGGGCTAGGATCCCCCGATACGCAGTATTTT

clone_size: .
j_call: TRBJ2-5
v_call: TRBV5-1
d_call: TRBD2
cdr3_aa: CASSLATSGGDETQYF
cdr3_nt: TGCGCCAGCAGCTTGGCGACTAGCGGGGGGGACGAGACCCAGTACTTC

clone_size: many
j_call: TRBJ2-2
v_call: TRBV5-1
d_call: .
cdr3_aa: CASSSGGAGGELFF
cdr3_nt: TGCGCCAGCAGCTCTGGGGGCGCCGGCGGGGAGCTGTTTTTT

clone_size: .
j_call: TRBJ2-3
v_call: TRBV20-1
d_call: .
cdr3_aa: CSVKKGSLTFTDTQYF
cdr3_nt: TGCAGTGTTAAAAAAGGGAGCTTAACATTCACAGATACGCAGTATTTT